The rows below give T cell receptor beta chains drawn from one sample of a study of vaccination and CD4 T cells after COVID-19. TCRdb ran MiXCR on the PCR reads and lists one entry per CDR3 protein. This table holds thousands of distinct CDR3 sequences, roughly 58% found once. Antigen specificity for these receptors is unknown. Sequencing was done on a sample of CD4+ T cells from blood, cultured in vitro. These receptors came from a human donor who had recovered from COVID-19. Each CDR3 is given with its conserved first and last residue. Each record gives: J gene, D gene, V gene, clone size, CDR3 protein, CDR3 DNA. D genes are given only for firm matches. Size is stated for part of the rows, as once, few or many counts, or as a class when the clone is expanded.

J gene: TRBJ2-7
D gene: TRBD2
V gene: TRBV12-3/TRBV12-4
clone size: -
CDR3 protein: CASSLRREAYEQYF
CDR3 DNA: TGTGCCAGCAGTTTAAGGCGGGAGGCCTACGAGCAGTACTTC

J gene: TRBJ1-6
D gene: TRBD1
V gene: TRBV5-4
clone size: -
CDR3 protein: CASSLYRGNYNSPLHF
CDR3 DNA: TGTGCCAGCAGCTTGTACAGGGGGAATTATAATTCACCCCTCCACTTT

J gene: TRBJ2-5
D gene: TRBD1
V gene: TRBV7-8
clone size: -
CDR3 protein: CASSSQGAGETQYF
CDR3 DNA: TGTGCCAGCAGCTCACAGGGGGCAGGAGAGACCCAGTACTTC

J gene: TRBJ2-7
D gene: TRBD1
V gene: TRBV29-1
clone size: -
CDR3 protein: CSVGEGVTTGRSYEQYF
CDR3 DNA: TGCAGCGTTGGTGAAGGGGTGACGACAGGGAGATCCTACGAGCAGTACTTC

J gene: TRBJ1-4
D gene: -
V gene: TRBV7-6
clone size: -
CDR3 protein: CASSPRANEKLFF
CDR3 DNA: TGTGCCAGCAGCCCAAGGGCGAATGAAAAACTGTTTTTT

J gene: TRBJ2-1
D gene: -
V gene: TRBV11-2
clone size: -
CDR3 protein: CASSYLGQMRQQFF
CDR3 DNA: TGTGCCAGCAGTTACCTCGGACAGATGAGACAGCAGTTCTTC

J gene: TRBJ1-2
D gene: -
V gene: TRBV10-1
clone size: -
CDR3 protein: CASNRTATNYGYTF
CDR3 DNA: TGCGCCAGCAATCGGACGGCAACTAACTATGGCTACACCTTC

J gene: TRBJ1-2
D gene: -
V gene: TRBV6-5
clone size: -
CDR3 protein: CASSLGRIPFYGYTF
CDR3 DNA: TGTGCCAGCAGTTTGGGCAGGATCCCTTTTTATGGCTACACCTTC

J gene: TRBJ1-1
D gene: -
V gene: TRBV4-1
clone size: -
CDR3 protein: CASRGPLKNTEAFF
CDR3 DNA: TGCGCCAGCCGGGGGCCACTTAAGAACACTGAAGCTTTCTTT

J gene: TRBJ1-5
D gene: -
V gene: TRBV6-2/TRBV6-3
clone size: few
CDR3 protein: CASSSDRDQPQHF
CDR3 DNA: TGTGCCAGCAGTTCCGACAGAGATCAGCCCCAGCATTTT

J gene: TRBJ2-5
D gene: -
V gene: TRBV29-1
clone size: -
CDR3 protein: CSVGARDTWYQETQYF
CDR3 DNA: TGCAGCGTTGGGGCCCGGGACACTTGGTACCAAGAGACCCAGTACTTC

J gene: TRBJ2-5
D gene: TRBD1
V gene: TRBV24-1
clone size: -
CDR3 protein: CATSSLTGATETQYF
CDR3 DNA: TGTGCCACCAGTTCTCTGACAGGGGCCACAGAGACCCAGTACTTC

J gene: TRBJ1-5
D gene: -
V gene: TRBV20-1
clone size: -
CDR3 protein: CSARDMRSDNQPQHF
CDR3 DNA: TGCAGTGCTAGAGATATGAGGTCGGATAATCAGCCCCAGCATTTT

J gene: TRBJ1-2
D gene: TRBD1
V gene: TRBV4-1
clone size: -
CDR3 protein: CASSPGGTVRNGYTF
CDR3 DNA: TGCGCCAGCAGCCCAGGGGGGACAGTTAGAAATGGCTACACCTTC

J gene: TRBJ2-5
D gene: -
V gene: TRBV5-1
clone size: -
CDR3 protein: CASSLEPPTQYF
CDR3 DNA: TGCGCCAGCAGCTTAGAGCCTCCTACCCAGTACTTC

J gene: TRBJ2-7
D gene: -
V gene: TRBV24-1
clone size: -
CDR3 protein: CATSLPGSGEQYF
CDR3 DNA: TGTGCCACCAGTCTCCCGGGGTCGGGCGAGCAGTACTTC

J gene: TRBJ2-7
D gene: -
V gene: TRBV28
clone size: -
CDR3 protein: CASPPAGGPYEQYF
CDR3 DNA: TGTGCCAGCCCCCCGGCAGGGGGGCCCTACGAGCAGTACTTC

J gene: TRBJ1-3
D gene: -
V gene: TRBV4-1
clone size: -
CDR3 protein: CASSPTMTGAGNTIYF
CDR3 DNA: TGCGCCAGCAGCCCCACTATGACAGGAGCTGGAAACACCATATATTTT